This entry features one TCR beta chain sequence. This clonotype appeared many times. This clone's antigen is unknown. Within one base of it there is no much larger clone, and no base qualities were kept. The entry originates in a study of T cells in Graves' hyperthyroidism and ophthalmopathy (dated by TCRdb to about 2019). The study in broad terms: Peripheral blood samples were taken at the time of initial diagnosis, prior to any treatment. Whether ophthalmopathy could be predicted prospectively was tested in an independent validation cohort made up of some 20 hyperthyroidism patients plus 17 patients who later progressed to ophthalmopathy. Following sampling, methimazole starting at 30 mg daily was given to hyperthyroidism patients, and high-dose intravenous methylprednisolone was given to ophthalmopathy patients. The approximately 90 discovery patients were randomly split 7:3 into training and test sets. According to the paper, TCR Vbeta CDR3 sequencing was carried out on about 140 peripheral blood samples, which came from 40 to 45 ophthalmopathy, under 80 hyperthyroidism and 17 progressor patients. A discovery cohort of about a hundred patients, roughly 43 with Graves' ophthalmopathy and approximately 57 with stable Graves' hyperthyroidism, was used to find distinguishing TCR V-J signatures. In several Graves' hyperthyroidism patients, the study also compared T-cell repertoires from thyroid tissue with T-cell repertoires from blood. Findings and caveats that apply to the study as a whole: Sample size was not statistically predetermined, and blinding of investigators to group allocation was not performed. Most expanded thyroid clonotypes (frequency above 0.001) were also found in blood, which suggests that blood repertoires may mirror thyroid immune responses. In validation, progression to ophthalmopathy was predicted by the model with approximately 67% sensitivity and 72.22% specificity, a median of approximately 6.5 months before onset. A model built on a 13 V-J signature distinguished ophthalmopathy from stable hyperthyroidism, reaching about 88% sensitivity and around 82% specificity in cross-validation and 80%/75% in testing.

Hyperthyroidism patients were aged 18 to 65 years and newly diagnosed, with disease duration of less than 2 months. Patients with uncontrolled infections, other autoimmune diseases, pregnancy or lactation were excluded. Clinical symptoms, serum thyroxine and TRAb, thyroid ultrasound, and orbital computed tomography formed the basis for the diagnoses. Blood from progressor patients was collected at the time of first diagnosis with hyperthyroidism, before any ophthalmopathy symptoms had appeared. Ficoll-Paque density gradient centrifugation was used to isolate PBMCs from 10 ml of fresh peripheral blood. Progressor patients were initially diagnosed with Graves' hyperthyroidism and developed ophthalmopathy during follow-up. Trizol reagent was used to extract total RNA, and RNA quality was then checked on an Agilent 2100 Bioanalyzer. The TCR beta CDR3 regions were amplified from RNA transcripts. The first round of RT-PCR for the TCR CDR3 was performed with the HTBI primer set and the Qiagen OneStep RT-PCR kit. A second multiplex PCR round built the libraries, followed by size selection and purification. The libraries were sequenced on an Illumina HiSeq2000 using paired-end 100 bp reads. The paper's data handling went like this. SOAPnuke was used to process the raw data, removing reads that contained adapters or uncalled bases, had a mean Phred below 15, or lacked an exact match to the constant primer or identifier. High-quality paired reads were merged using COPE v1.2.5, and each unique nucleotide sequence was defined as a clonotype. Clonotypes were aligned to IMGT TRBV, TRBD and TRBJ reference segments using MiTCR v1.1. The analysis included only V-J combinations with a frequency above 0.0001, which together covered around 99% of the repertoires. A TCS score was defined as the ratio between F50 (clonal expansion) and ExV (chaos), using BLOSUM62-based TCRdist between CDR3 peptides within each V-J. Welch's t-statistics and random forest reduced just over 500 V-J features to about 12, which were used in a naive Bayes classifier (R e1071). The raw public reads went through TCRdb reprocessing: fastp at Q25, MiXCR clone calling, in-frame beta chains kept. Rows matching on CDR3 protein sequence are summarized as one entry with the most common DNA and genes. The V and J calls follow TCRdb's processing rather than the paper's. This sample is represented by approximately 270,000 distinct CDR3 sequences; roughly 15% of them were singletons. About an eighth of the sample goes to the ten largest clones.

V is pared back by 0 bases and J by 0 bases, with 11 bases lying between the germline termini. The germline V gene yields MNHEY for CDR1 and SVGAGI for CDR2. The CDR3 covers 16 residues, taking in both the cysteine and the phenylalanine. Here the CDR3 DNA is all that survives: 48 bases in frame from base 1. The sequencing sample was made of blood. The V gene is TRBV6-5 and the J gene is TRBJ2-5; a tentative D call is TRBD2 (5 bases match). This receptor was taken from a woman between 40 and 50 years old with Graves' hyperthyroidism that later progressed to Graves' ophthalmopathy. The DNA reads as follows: TGTGCCAGCAGTTACTCCCTGGCGGGTTACCAAGAGACCCAGTACTTC. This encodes CASSYSLAGYQETQYF.